These 17 T cell receptor beta chains share one sample of origin, sequenced in a study of PD-1 blockade in mismatch repair-deficient tumors. Measured with immunoSEQ multiplex PCR; TCRdb has only the in-frame clones, and not every one. In the table there are tens of thousands of clones, roughly 80% of which are singletons. Here the sequenced sample was peripheral blood, taken 12 weeks after starting pembrolizumab. The receptors were sampled from an adult with mismatch repair-deficient cancer.

The V gene is TRBV28, the J gene TRBJ1-2; 10 bases fit TRBD1. CDR3 length: 15 amino acids. The V and J ends lost 6 bases and 4 bases, in that order; junction bases with no gene match: 8. Germline V lookup: CDR1 MDHEN, CDR2 SYDVKM. The CDR3 DNA is TGTGCCAGCAGCCCCGGACAGGGGGTGTTCTATGGCTACACCTTC. Translated: CASSPGQGVFYGYTF.

This clone was observed once. The genes are TRBV7-9 and TRBJ2-1; tentative D call: TRBD1 (6 bases). CDR3 length equals 13 residues. V was trimmed by 3 bases and J by 14 bases, leaving 17 bases between them. The germline CDR1 and CDR2 sequences are SEHNR and FQNEAQ (reference sequence). The CDR3 protein is CASSFQGRAREFF. For the CDR3, the DNA is TGTGCCAGCAGCTTCCAGGGGCGCGCGAGAGAGTTCTTC. The full variable domain, its missing parts supplied by reference TRBV7-9 and TRBJ2-1, is DTGVSQNPRHKITKRGQNVTFRCDPISEHNRLYWYRQTLGQGPEFLTYFQNEAQLEKSRLLSDRFSAERPKGSFSTLEIQRTEQGDSAMYLCASSFQGRAREFFGPGTRLTVL.

The genes are TRBV7-8 and TRBJ2-1; the D is unclear. Germline V gene lookup returns CDR1 SGHVS and CDR2 FQNEAQ. The CDR3 length is 17 residues. Trimming stripped 5 bases from V and 4 bases from J, with 21 bases between. The CDR3 reads CASSQNARTGSYNEQFF. The CDR3 DNA reads as TGTGCCAGCAGCCAGAACGCAAGGACGGGTAGTTACAATGAGCAGTTCTTC.

The CDR3 coding sequence is TGTGCCAGCTCAACAGGGGGCGGAATGGAGACCCAGTACTTC. Amino acid sequence: CASSTGGGMETQYF. The V call is TRBV7-6, the J call TRBJ2-5; 9 bases fit TRBD1. Germline V lookup: CDR1 SGHVS, CDR2 FNYEAQ. The CDR3 contains 14 residues. Losses at the gene ends were 8 bases for V and 5 bases for J; bases not matched to a gene: 9.

V usage is TRBV7-2 and J usage is TRBJ2-1; 9 positions match TRBD2. CDR1 and CDR2 (germline): SGHTA, FQGNSA. V gave up 2 bases and J gave up 0 bases; unmatched junction bases: 8. The CDR3 length is 18 residues. CDR3 protein: CASSLRGRALSSYNEQFF. In DNA, the CDR3 is TGTGCCAGCAGCTTACGCGGGAGGGCCCTGAGCTCCTACAATGAGCAGTTCTTC.

This chain uses TRBV19 with TRBJ2-5; D is perhaps TRBD2 (7 bases). Trimming removed 4 bases from V and 5 bases from J, with 17 bases in between. The CDR3 is made up of 15 amino acids. Looked up from germline, CDR1 is LNHDA and CDR2 is SQIVND (reference sequence). The DNA of the CDR3 is TGTGCCAGTAGTACGAAGGGCCCGGGGGGCGAGACCCAGTACTTC. This sequence encodes CASSTKGPGGETQYF.

The J gene is TRBJ2-7, the V gene TRBV7-2; 11 bases map to TRBD2. This CDR3 has 15 amino acids. Trimming cost V 0 bases and J 4 bases; bases outside gene matches: 2. Germline V lookup: CDR1 SGHTA, CDR2 FQGNSA. CDR3 DNA: TGTGCCAGCAGCTTAGCGGGGACTAGCGGTTACGAGCAGTACTTC. Protein: CASSLAGTSGYEQYF.

The V call is TRBV6-1, the J call TRBJ2-7, with D tentatively TRBD1 (5 bases). Germline V gives CDR1 MNHNS, CDR2 SASEGT. The CDR3 runs 11 residues. V lost 6 bases to trimming and J lost 3 bases, with 6 bases between them. The CDR3 region is CASRQVYEQYF. The DNA for the CDR3 is TGTGCCAGCAGACAGGTCTACGAGCAGTACTTC.

This clone came up once. The chain couples TRBV19 to TRBJ2-3; 7 bases align to TRBD2. CDR3 length equals 15 residues. CDR1 and CDR2 (germline): LNHDA, SQIVND (reference sequence). V was pared by 3 bases and J by 0 bases, with 3 bases of the junction left unmatched. The CDR3 here is CASSMPAGSTDTQYF. The DNA of the CDR3 is TGTGCCAGTAGTATGCCAGCGGGAAGCACAGATACGCAGTATTTT.

The genes are TRBV5-6 and TRBJ1-5; unclear D gene. CDR1 and CDR2 (germline): SGHDT, YYEEEE. V lost 0 bases and J lost 5, with 6 bases in between. The CDR3 is 13 residues long. The DNA of the CDR3 is TGTGCCAGCAGCTTGGGGGCCGATCAGCCCCAGCATTTT. It specifies CASSLGADQPQHF.

This clone was detected once. The chain joins TRBV5-1 to TRBJ2-7, with TRBD1 identical over 7 bases. The CDR3 has 12 residues. CDR1 and CDR2 (germline): SGHRS, YFSETQ. The V and J ends lost 8 bases and 0 bases, in that order; junction bases with no gene match: 2. In nucleotides, the CDR3 is TGCGCCAGTCGGGACAGCTCCTACGAGCAGTACTTC. Amino acids: CASRDSSYEQYF.

The chain employs TRBV14 and TRBJ2-2, with 7 bases matching TRBD2. With 4 bases clipped from V and 3 bases from J, the junction kept 11 bases outside the gene matches. Germline V lookup: CDR1 SGHDN, CDR2 FVKESK. The CDR3 runs to 17 residues. The CDR3 nucleotides are TGTGCCAGCAGCCTACGACCCGGCGGGAGAGACACCGGGGAGCTGTTTTTT. This codes for CASSLRPGGRDTGELFF.

The chain has TRBV27 and TRBJ1-5; TRBD1 might be the D (6 bases). Germline values: CDR1 MNHEY, CDR2 SMNVEV (reference sequence). V lost 6 bases and J 1 base, leaving 10 bases between the germline ends. The CDR3 sequence is 14 residues long. The CDR3 sequence is CASRGAGSNQPQHF. The CDR3, as DNA: TGTGCCAGCAGGGGGGCCGGGAGCAATCAGCCCCAGCATTTT.

The chain joins TRBV29-1 to TRBJ2-2, with TRBD2 identical over 8 bases. The CDR3 runs to 15 residues. The ends lost 6 bases at V and 5 bases at J; junction bases unmatched: 11. CDR1 and CDR2 (germline): SQVTM, ANQGSEA. CDR3 bases: TGCAGCGTAGGGGTTAGCGGGGACGGGACCGGGGAGCTGTTTTTT. It yields the protein CSVGVSGDGTGELFF.

The chain has TRBV29-1 and TRBJ2-5; D may be TRBD1 (5 bases). CDR3 length: 13 amino acids. The germline V gene has CDR1 SQVTM and CDR2 ANQGSEA. With 1 base removed from V and 2 bases from J, the gap between germline ends came to 8 bases. CDR3: CSVEGQGQETQYF. The CDR3 DNA sequence: TGCAGCGTTGAAGGGCAGGGACAAGAGACCCAGTACTTC. The complete variable domain, with remaining parts taken from reference TRBV29-1 and TRBJ2-5, reads SAVISQKPSRDICQRGTSLTIQCQVDSQVTMMFWYRQQPGQSLTLIATANQGSEATYESGFVIDKFPISRPNLTFSTLTVSNMSPEDSSIYLCSVEGQGQETQYFGPGTRLLVL.

This sequence joins TRBV10-3 and TRBJ2-1; D might be TRBD2 (5 bases). Per germline, CDR1 ENHRY and CDR2 SYGVKD. This CDR3 is built from 15 residues. The V end lost 3 bases, the J end lost 3 bases, and 12 bases lay between the germline ends. CDR3: CAISDGPRVYNEQFF. The CDR3 DNA reads as TGTGCCATCAGTGATGGCCCGAGGGTCTACAATGAGCAGTTCTTC.

The chain combines TRBV5-4 with TRBJ2-5, with 11 bases lining up with TRBD2. V was pared by 0 bases and J by 4 bases, with 2 bases of the junction left unmatched. The germline gives CDR1 SGHNT, CDR2 YYREEE (reference sequence). CDR3 length: 15 amino acids. The chain's CDR3 is CASSLDSGRVETQYF. The CDR3 bases are TGTGCCAGCAGCTTGGATAGCGGGAGGGTAGAGACCCAGTACTTC.